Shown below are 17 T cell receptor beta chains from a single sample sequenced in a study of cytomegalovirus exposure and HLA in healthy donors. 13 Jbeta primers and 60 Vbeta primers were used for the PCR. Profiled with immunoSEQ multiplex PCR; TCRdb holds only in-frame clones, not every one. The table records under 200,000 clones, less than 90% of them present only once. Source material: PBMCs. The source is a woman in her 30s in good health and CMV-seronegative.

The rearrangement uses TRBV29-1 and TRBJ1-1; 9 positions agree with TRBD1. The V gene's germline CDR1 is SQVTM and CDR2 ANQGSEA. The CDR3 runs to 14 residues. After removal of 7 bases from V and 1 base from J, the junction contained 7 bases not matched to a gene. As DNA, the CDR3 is TGCAGCGCACGGGACAGGGCGACGAACACTGAAGCTTTCTTT. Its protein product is CSARDRATNTEAFF.

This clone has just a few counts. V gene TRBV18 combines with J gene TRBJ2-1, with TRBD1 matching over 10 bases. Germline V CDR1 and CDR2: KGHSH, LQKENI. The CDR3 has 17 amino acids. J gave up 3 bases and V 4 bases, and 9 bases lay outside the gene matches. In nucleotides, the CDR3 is TGTGCCAGCTCACGTAGACAGGGGGCGGTTTTCTACAATGAGCAGTTCTTC. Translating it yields CASSRRQGAVFYNEQFF.

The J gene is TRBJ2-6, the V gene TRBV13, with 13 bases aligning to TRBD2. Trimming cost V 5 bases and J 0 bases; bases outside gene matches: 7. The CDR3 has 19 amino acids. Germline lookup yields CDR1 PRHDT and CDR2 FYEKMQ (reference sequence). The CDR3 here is CASSQGGLAGRSGANVLTF. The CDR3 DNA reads TGTGCCAGCAGCCAGGGGGGACTAGCGGGGCGCTCTGGGGCCAACGTCCTGACTTTC. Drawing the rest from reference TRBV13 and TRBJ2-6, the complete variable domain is AAGVIQSPRHLIKEKRETATLKCYPIPRHDTVYWYQQGPGQDPQFLISFYEKMQSDKGSIPDRFSAQQFSDYHSELNMSSLELGDSALYFCASSQGGLAGRSGANVLTFGAGSRLTVL.

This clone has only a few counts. The CDR3 DNA is TGTGCCAGCAGTGAAGGAGCAACTCTCGCCGGGGAGCAGTACTTC. This gives the protein CASSEGATLAGEQYF. V usage is TRBV2 and J usage is TRBJ2-7; D is unresolved. The CDR3 is made up of 15 amino acids. The V gene's germline CDR1 is SNHLY and CDR2 FYNNEI. Between the trimmed V and J ends, which lost 1 base and 7 bases, there was a span of 17 bases.

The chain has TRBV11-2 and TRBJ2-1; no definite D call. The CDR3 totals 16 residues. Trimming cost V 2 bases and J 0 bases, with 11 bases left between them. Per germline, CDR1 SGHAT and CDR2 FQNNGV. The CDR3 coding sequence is TGTGCCAGCAGCTTAACCGTGTCGAGCTCCTACAATGAGCAGTTCTTC. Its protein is CASSLTVSSSYNEQFF.

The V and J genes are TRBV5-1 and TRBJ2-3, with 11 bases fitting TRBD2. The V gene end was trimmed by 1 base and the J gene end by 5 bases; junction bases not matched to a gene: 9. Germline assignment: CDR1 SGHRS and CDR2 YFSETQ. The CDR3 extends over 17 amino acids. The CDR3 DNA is TGCGCCAGCAGCTTGTGGCCGCATAGCGGGGGGGAAGATACGCAGTATTTT. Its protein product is CASSLWPHSGGEDTQYF.

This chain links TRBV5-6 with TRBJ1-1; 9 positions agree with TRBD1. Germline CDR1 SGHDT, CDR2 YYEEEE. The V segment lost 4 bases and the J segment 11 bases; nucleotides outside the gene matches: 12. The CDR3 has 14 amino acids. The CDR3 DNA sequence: TGTGCCAGCAGCGCCTCCGGGACAGGGTTGCGGGCTTTCTTT. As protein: CASSASGTGLRAFF.

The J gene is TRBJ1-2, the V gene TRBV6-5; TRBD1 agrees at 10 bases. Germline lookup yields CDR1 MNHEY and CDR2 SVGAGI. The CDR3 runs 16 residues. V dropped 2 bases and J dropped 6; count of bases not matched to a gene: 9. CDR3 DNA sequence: TGTGCCAGCAGTTACGGAAAGACAGGGGGCGCGGATGGCTACACCTTC. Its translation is CASSYGKTGGADGYTF.

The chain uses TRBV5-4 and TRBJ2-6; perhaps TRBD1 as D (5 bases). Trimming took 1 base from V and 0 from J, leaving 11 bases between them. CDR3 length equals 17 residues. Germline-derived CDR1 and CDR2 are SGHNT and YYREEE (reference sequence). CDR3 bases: TGTGCCAGCAGCTTGAGCGCAACAGGCTCTGGGGCCAACGTCCTGACTTTC. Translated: CASSLSATGSGANVLTF.

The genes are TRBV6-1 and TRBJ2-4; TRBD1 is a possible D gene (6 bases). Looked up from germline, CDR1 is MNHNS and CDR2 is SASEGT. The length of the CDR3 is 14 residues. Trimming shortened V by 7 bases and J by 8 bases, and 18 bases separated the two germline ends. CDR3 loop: CASTPHRDLDIQYF. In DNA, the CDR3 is TGTGCCAGCACCCCCCACAGGGATCTGGACATTCAGTACTTC.

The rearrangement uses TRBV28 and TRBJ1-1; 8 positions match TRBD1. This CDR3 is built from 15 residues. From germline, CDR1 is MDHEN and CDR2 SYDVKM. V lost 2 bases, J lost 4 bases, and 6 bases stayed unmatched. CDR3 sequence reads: CASSLAGGRATEAFF. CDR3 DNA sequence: TGTGCCAGCAGTTTAGCAGGGGGCCGTGCCACTGAAGCTTTCTTT.

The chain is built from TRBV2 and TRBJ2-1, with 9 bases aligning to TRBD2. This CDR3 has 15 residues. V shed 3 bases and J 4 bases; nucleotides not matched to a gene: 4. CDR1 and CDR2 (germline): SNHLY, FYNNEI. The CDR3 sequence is CASSEGLAGYNEQFF. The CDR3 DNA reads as TGTGCCAGCAGTGAGGGCCTAGCGGGGTACAATGAGCAGTTCTTC. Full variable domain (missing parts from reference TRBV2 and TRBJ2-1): EPEVTQTPSHQVTQMGQEVILRCVPISNHLYFYWYRQILGQKVEFLVSFYNNEISEKSEIFDDQFSVERPDGSNFTLKIRSTKLEDSAMYFCASSEGLAGYNEQFFGPGTRLTVL.

The CDR3 coding sequence is TGTGCCAGCAGCTCGACACGGACATTGATTAACTATGGCTACACCTTC. Translation gives CASSSTRTLINYGYTF. The chain joins TRBV7-8 to TRBJ1-2; D is perhaps TRBD1 (5 bases). Trimming removed 4 bases from V and 1 base from J, with 16 bases in between. CDR3 size: 16 residues. Germline loops: CDR1 SGHVS, CDR2 FQNEAQ.

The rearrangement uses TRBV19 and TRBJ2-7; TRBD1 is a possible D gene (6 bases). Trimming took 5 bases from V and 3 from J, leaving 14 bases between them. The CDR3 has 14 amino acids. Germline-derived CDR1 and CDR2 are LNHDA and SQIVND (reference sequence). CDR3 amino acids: CASSAIGGDYEQYF. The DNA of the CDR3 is TGTGCCAGTAGTGCAATAGGGGGAGACTACGAGCAGTACTTC.

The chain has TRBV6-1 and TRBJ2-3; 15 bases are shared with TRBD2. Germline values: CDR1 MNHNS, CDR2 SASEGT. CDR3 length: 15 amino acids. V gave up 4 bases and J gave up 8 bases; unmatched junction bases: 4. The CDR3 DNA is TGTGCCAGCAGTGCGGGACTAGCGGGAGGTGTTACGCAGTATTTT. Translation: CASSAGLAGGVTQYF.

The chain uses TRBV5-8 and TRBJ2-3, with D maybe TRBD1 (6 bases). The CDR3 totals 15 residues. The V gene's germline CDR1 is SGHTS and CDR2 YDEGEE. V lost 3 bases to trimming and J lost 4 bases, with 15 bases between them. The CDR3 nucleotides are TGTGCCAGCAGCTGGAGACAGGCCCCAGCAGATACGCAGTATTTT. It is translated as CASSWRQAPADTQYF. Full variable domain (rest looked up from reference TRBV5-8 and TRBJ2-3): EAGVTQSPTHLIKTRGQQATLRCSPISGHTSVYWYQQALGLGLQFLLWYDEGEERNRGNFPPRFSGRQFPNYSSELNVNALELEDSALYLCASSWRQAPADTQYFGPGTRLTVL.

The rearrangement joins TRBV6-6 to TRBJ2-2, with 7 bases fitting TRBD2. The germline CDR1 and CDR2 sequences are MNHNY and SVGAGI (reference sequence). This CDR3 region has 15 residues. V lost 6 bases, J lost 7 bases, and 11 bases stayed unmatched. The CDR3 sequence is CASSQASGAGGELFF. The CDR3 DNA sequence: TGTGCCAGCAGCCAAGCTAGCGGCGCCGGCGGGGAGCTGTTTTTT.